A single sample gave rise to the 27 T cell receptor beta chains below, sequenced in a study of CD8+ T cells in alopecia areata. Once RNA had been extracted, it was reverse transcribed into cDNA to act as the sequencing template. Produced via immunoSEQ multiplex PCR; TCRdb's table is partial and in-frame only. Found here are over 150,000 clones, roughly 64% of them singletons; the top ten hold 5.5% to 6%. Treatment here: oral pan-JAK inhibitor, 5-10 mg twice daily. The starting material was CD4+ T cells sorted from blood, obtained at week 24, from a patient treated with tofacitinib. These receptors came from a human donor with alopecia areata.

The rearrangement joins TRBV27 to TRBJ1-2; 9 bases align to TRBD1. This CDR3 is 17 amino acids long. J lost 4 bases, V lost 5 bases, and 14 bases had no gene match. Germline loops: CDR1 MNHEY, CDR2 SMNVEV (reference sequence). CDR3 bases: TGTGCCAGCAGTCCCTCCCCGACAGGGGGGGATAGCTATGGCTACACCTTC. It codes for CASSPSPTGGDSYGYTF.

The genes are TRBV6-6 and TRBJ2-5, with D tentatively TRBD2 (5 bases). V dropped 8 bases and J dropped 3 bases, with 16 bases sitting between them. The CDR3 has 14 residues. In germline, CDR1 is MNHNY, CDR2 SVGAGI (reference sequence). CDR3 sequence reads: CASGPGFVKETQYF. The CDR3 nucleotides are TGTGCCAGCGGCCCGGGGTTTGTGAAAGAGACCCAGTACTTC.

The V gene is TRBV20-1, the J gene TRBJ2-1, with D hard to call. The CDR3 extends over 10 amino acids. Germline CDR1 is DFQATT and CDR2 is SNEGSKA (reference sequence). The germline V and J ends were trimmed by 0 bases and 10 bases, with 4 bases remaining between them. The CDR3 DNA reads TGCAGTGCTAGAGAGGAAGAGCAGTTCTTC. Amino acid sequence: CSAREEEQFF.

This sequence joins TRBV4-3 and TRBJ1-1; D may be TRBD1 (5 bases). The CDR3 consists of 14 residues. V was clipped by 0 bases and J by 6 bases, with 11 bases between them. Germline loops: CDR1 LGHNA, CDR2 YSLEER. The CDR3 is CASSQEDLGAEAFF. The CDR3 DNA sequence: TGCGCCAGCAGCCAAGAAGACCTGGGGGCTGAAGCTTTCTTT.

This clone appeared once. This chain uses TRBV7-8 with TRBJ1-5; D call uncertain. Germline CDR1 SGHVS, CDR2 FQNEAQ. The germline V and J ends were trimmed by 0 bases and 6 bases, with 9 bases remaining between them. This CDR3 is built from 14 residues. CDR3: CASSLAHGVQPQHF. The CDR3 DNA is TGTGCCAGCAGCTTAGCGCATGGGGTTCAGCCCCAGCATTTT.

The CDR3 loop is CASSPDRVTQYF. In DNA form, the CDR3 reads TGTGCCAGCAGCCCTGACCGAGTTACCCAGTACTTC. This sequence joins TRBV7-9 and TRBJ2-5; D is ambiguous. The germline CDR1 and CDR2 sequences are SEHNR and FQNEAQ (reference sequence). The V end was cut by 5 bases, the J end by 8 bases, with 12 bases between. The CDR3 length is 12 residues.

The DNA of the CDR3 is TGTGCCAGCAGCTTCATAGGGGCGCGGGGGACTGAAGCTTTCTTT. It specifies CASSFIGARGTEAFF. This chain uses TRBV7-2 with TRBJ1-1; D perhaps matches TRBD1 (5 bases). V dropped 3 bases and J dropped 5 bases, with 16 bases sitting between them. The CDR3 spans 15 residues. CDR1 and CDR2 (germline): SGHTA, FQGNSA.

The rearrangement uses TRBV19 and TRBJ2-4; D uncertain. This CDR3 spans 14 amino acids. In germline, CDR1 is LNHDA, CDR2 SQIVND (reference sequence). Trimming took off 1 base at V and 0 bases at J, with 4 bases between the two ends. The CDR3 bases are TGTGCCAGTAGTATAGGGGAAGCCAAAAACATTCAGTACTTC. It is translated as CASSIGEAKNIQYF.

The chain uses TRBV30 and TRBJ2-7; D is perhaps TRBD1 or TRBD2 (5 bases each). Trimming cost V 5 bases and J 5 bases, with 10 bases left between them. Per the germline V gene, CDR1 is GTSNPN and CDR2 is SVGIG (reference sequence). The CDR3 runs to 11 residues. The CDR3 loop reads CAWRLGDEQYF. The CDR3 bases are TGTGCCTGGCGGTTGGGGGACGAGCAGTACTTC.

The chain carries TRBV30 and TRBJ2-7; D ambiguous. Trimming stripped 1 base from V and 5 bases from J, with 3 bases between. CDR1 is GTSNPN, CDR2 SVGIG, per germline (reference sequence). The CDR3 covers 10 residues. CDR3 DNA sequence: TGTGCCTGGAGTGCACACGAGCAGTACTTC. It encodes CAWSAHEQYF.

The table lists this clone with a count of one. This chain connects TRBV18 to TRBJ2-1; possible D gene TRBD1, 6 bases. The V end lost 5 bases, the J end lost 14 bases, and 25 bases lay between the germline ends. The V gene's germline CDR1 is KGHSH and CDR2 LQKENI. The CDR3 consists of 15 residues. CDR3 region: CASSAQPRDKGNKFF. CDR3 sequence (DNA): TGTGCCAGCTCAGCGCAGCCAAGGGACAAAGGAAATAAGTTCTTC.

This sequence joins TRBV7-8 and TRBJ1-5; weak D call: TRBD1 (5 bases). This CDR3 comprises 14 residues. V was shortened by 2 bases and J by 2 bases, with 7 bases between the two germline ends. Germline values: CDR1 SGHVS, CDR2 FQNEAQ. The CDR3 DNA follows: TGTGCCAGCAGCTTATCCAGGGGCAATCAGCCCCAGCATTTT. Encoded protein: CASSLSRGNQPQHF.

There are a few counts of this clone. The CDR3 protein is CASSSGTSGGEQYF. The CDR3 nucleotides read TGCGCCAGCAGCTCCGGGACTAGCGGGGGCGAGCAGTACTTC. The chain uses TRBV5-1 and TRBJ2-7; 14 bases map to TRBD2. In germline, CDR1 is SGHRS, CDR2 YFSETQ. The CDR3 is 14 amino acids. The ends lost 3 bases at V and 6 bases at J; junction bases unmatched: 2. The full variable domain, in which reference TRBV5-1 and TRBJ2-7 provide the parts outside the CDR3, is KAGVTQTPRYLIKTRGQQVTLSCSPISGHRSVSWYQQTPGQGLQFLFEYFSETQRNKGNFPGRFSGRQFSNSRSEMNVSTLELGDSALYLCASSSGTSGGEQYFGPGTRLTVT.

There are many counts of this clone. V and J are TRBV27 and TRBJ1-1; D gene uncertain. V lost 3 bases and J 2 bases, leaving 7 bases between the germline ends. The CDR3 covers 13 residues. Germline V gives CDR1 MNHEY, CDR2 SMNVEV (reference sequence). The CDR3 loop is CASSFEFNTEAFF. CDR3 nucleotide sequence: TGTGCCAGCAGTTTCGAGTTTAACACTGAAGCTTTCTTT.

This clone was seen a handful of times. Other DNA sequences in the same sample also yield this CDR3. The chain joins TRBV4-1 to TRBJ2-1; no reliable D call. Germline values: CDR1 MGHRA, CDR2 YSYEKL. With 4 bases removed from V and 0 bases from J, the gap between germline ends came to 10 bases. This CDR3 contains 15 residues. The CDR3 nucleotides are TGCGCCAGCAGCCCCTCGCCAAGCTCCTACAATGAGCAGTTCTTC. Residues: CASSPSPSSYNEQFF.

J is TRBJ2-5 and V is TRBV25-1; no clear D gene. Germline CDR1 is MGHDK and CDR2 is SYGVNS. The length of the CDR3 is 13 residues. Trimming took 5 bases from V and 5 from J, leaving 12 bases between them. This chain's CDR3 is CASSYGHRETQYF. In nucleotides, the CDR3 is TGTGCCAGCAGTTACGGGCACCGCGAGACCCAGTACTTC.

Remarks on this clone: This specimen includes other DNA sequences encoding the same CDR3. V gene TRBV14 combines with J gene TRBJ2-1; D ambiguous. This CDR3 comprises 12 residues. From germline, CDR1 is SGHDN and CDR2 FVKESK. V lost 4 bases and J lost 3, with 4 bases in between. CDR3 coding DNA: TGTGCCAGCAGCCTCAGCTACAATGAGCAGTTCTTC. Protein: CASSLSYNEQFF.

This clone was observed a few times. The V and J genes are TRBV29-1 and TRBJ2-6; D is unclear. CDR3 length equals 14 residues. V was shortened by 4 bases and J by 0 bases, with 7 bases between the two germline ends. CDR1 is SQVTM and CDR2 is ANQGSEA in the germline V gene. CDR3 DNA sequence: TGCAGCGTTGCGGAGCACTCTGGGGCCAACGTCCTGACTTTC. The encoded protein is CSVAEHSGANVLTF.

The rearrangement links TRBV9 to TRBJ2-3; 10 nucleotides match TRBD2. CDR3 length: 12 residues. The J segment lost 15 bases and the V segment lost 3 bases, leaving 7 bases of the junction unmatched. Germline V gene lookup returns CDR1 SGDLS and CDR2 YYNGEE. For the CDR3, the DNA is TGTGCCAGCAGCGGACCCCTAGCGGGGGTCTATTTT. It translates to CASSGPLAGVYF. Together with reference TRBV9 and TRBJ2-3, the CDR3 gives the full variable domain: DSGVTQTPKHLITATGQRVTLRCSPRSGDLSVYWYQQSLDQGLQFLIQYYNGEERAKGNILERFSAQQFPDLHSELNLSSLELGDSALYFCASSGPLAGVYFGPGTRLTVL.

The genes are TRBV4-1 and TRBJ2-6, with unresolved D. Between the trimmed V and J ends, which lost 0 bases and 2 bases, there was a span of 8 bases. Germline loops: CDR1 MGHRA, CDR2 YSYEKL. The CDR3 sequence is 16 residues long. The CDR3 coding sequence is TGCGCCAGCAGCCAAGATCCGTCCGCTGGGGCCAACGTCCTGACTTTC. Protein product: CASSQDPSAGANVLTF.

This clone was seen only a few times. The rearrangement links TRBV9 to TRBJ2-7; D ambiguous. Trimming removed 7 bases at V and 8 bases at J, with 22 bases between. The CDR3 loop spans 14 amino acids. Germline CDR1 reads SGDLS; CDR2 reads YYNGEE. The CDR3 sequence is CASGMGPTSSQQYF. CDR3 in DNA: TGTGCCAGCGGGATGGGTCCCACTTCGTCCCAGCAGTACTTC.

This clone was picked up one time. The chain carries TRBV9 and TRBJ1-2; 9 bases map to TRBD1. From germline, CDR1 is SGDLS and CDR2 YYNGEE. V lost 4 bases and J lost 1; bases outside the gene matches: 11. This CDR3 has 17 residues. The CDR3, as DNA: TGTGCCAGCAGCTTTAACAGGGGGCGACTCGATAACTATGGCTACACCTTC. This codes for CASSFNRGRLDNYGYTF.

This clone was counted a few times. The chain uses TRBV18 and TRBJ2-5; 9 nucleotides match TRBD1. The trim removed 3 bases at V and 1 base at J, leaving 9 bases unmatched. Germline V gene sequence: CDR1 KGHSH, CDR2 LQKENI. The CDR3 has 17 residues. Written as DNA, the CDR3 is TGTGCCAGCTCACCTGAGCAGGGACAGGGAACCCAAGAGACCCAGTACTTC. It codes for CASSPEQGQGTQETQYF.

With respect to this clone: The junction does not match germline at one end; this may be a read error. The V and J genes are TRBV4-1 and TRBJ1-2; 8 bases agree with TRBD1. The germline V gene has CDR1 MGHRA and CDR2 YSYEKL. This CDR3 is built from 13 residues. The CDR3 region has the DNA TGCGCCAGCAGCCAAGCGCTCGGACAGGGCTACAGCTTC. Protein product: CASSQALGQGYSF.

The sample holds a few counts of this clone. The chain carries TRBV10-3 and TRBJ2-1, with 11 bases matching TRBD1. Germline-derived CDR1 and CDR2 are ENHRY and SYGVKD. With 6 bases clipped from V and 6 bases from J, the junction kept 4 bases outside the gene matches. There are 14 residues in the CDR3. CDR3 sequence reads: CAIRGQGEGNEQFF. DNA of the CDR3: TGTGCCATCAGGGGACAGGGGGAGGGCAATGAGCAGTTCTTC.

Written as DNA, the CDR3 is TGTGCCAGCAGCCGAATACCAGGGACAGAGGGTGGCTACACCTTC. Protein: CASSRIPGTEGGYTF. The chain joins TRBV7-2 to TRBJ1-2; 7 nucleotides align to TRBD1. Germline CDR1 is SGHTA and CDR2 is FQGNSA. Trimming removed 5 bases from V and 7 bases from J; junction bases left unmatched: 13. CDR3 length: 15 residues.

The J gene is TRBJ1-6, the V gene TRBV9; TRBD1 matches 8 bases. The CDR3 is made up of 15 amino acids. V shed 3 bases and J 6 bases; nucleotides not matched to a gene: 5. Per germline, CDR1 SGDLS and CDR2 YYNGEE. Here the CDR3 reads CASSARTGINSPLHF. The CDR3 DNA sequence: TGTGCCAGCAGCGCCCGGACAGGGATTAATTCACCCCTCCACTTT.